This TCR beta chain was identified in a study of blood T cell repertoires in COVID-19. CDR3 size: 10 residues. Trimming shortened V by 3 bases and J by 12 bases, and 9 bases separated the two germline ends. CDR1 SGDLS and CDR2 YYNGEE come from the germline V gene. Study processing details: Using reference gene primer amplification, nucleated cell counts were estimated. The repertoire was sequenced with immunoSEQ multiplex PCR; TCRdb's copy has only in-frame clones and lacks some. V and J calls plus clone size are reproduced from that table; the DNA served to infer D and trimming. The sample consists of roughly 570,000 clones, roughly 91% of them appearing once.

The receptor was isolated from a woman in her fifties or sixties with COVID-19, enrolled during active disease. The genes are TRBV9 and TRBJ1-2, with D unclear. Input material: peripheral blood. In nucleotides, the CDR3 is TGTGCCAGCAGCGGCGGGATCCACACCTTC. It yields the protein CASSGGIHTF.